These 18 T cell receptor beta chains share one sample of origin, sequenced in a study of T-cell reconstitution after alpha-beta-depleted transplantation in children. This sample's TCRbeta library carried unique molecular identifier barcodes. From the PCR reads, TCRdb called clonotypes with MiXCR, one entry per CDR3 protein. Of 150,000 to 200,000 distinct CDR3 sequences listed, around 6.8% are singletons. The specimen comprised PBMCs from the stem cell graft donor, sampled from the stem cell graft. The receptors come from a human donor who donated a stem cell graft to a child with Wiskott-Aldrich syndrome.

The chain joins TRBV27 to TRBJ2-3, with a weak D call TRBD2 (5 bases). Germline V gives CDR1 MNHEY, CDR2 SMNVEV (reference sequence). The CDR3 totals 16 residues. V was trimmed by 2 bases and J by 2 bases, leaving 14 bases between them. CDR3 sequence (DNA): TGTGCCAGCAGTTTAAAAGTGGGAGAAGACACAGATACGCAGTATTTT. Protein product: CASSLKVGEDTDTQYF.

In its sample, this clonotype was seen many times. The J gene is TRBJ2-1, the V gene TRBV6-1; tentatively, D is TRBD1 (5 bases). The CDR3 length is 17 residues. Trimming removed 3 bases from V and 4 bases from J, with 19 bases in between. Germline values: CDR1 MNHNS, CDR2 SASEGT. The CDR3 sequence is CASSEGQPRSTYNEQFF. Here the CDR3 DNA reads TGTGCCAGCAGTGAGGGGCAGCCTCGGTCTACTTACAATGAGCAGTTCTTC.

This clonotype was seen ten or more times. J is TRBJ2-2 and V is TRBV7-2; no firm D call. This CDR3 contains 13 residues. Looked up from germline, CDR1 is SGHTA and CDR2 is FQGNSA. Trimming shortened V by 3 bases and J by 6 bases, and 8 bases separated the two germline ends. The CDR3 loop reads CASSFVGPGELFF. The DNA of the CDR3 is TGTGCCAGCAGCTTCGTGGGCCCCGGGGAGCTGTTTTTT.

This clonotype was counted ten times or more. The chain joins TRBV24-1 to TRBJ2-3, with 7 bases lining up with TRBD1. This CDR3 contains 15 residues. Germline V gene lookup returns CDR1 KGHDR and CDR2 SFDVKD. Unmatched junction bases numbered 4, after V lost 3 bases and J lost 2 bases. CDR3 DNA sequence: TGTGCCACCAGTGATGGGGACAGAGCCACAGATACGCAGTATTTT. Its protein product is CATSDGDRATDTQYF.

The chain uses TRBV27 and TRBJ1-6, with 7 bases that match TRBD1. This CDR3 is built from 15 residues. Trimming took 4 bases from V and 10 from J; bases not matched to a gene: 10. Germline V gene lookup returns CDR1 MNHEY and CDR2 SMNVEV (reference sequence). The CDR3 is CASSSTGYFRSPLHF. The CDR3 DNA reads TGTGCCAGCAGTTCGACAGGGTACTTTCGATCACCCCTCCACTTT.

The table lists this clonotype with a few counts. The chain combines TRBV7-8 with TRBJ2-2; unclear D gene. The germline gives CDR1 SGHVS, CDR2 FQNEAQ. Trimming took 1 base from V and 4 from J, leaving 13 bases between them. The CDR3 runs 16 residues. CDR3 bases: TGTGCCAGCAGCTTAGTGTTTAGGGATGGCACCGGGGAGCTGTTTTTT. Its protein is CASSLVFRDGTGELFF. The complete variable domain, with remaining parts taken from reference TRBV7-8 and TRBJ2-2, reads GAGVSQSPRYKVAKRGQDVALRCDPISGHVSLFWYQQALGQGPEFLTYFQNEAQLDKSGLPSDRFFAERPEGSVSTLKIQRTQQEDSAVYLCASSLVFRDGTGELFFGEGSRLTVL.

This clonotype was observed many times. The chain uses TRBV12-3 or TRBV12-4 and TRBJ2-6, with 7 bases lining up with TRBD1. Unmatched junction bases numbered 9, after V lost 6 bases and J lost 1 base. CDR3 length: 17 residues. CDR3: CASRPRQGVSGANVLTF. The CDR3 DNA reads TGTGCCAGCAGGCCTCGACAGGGAGTATCTGGGGCCAACGTCCTGACTTTC.

This clonotype has more than one count but fewer than ten. The chain carries TRBV11-2 and TRBJ1-5, with a possible D match to TRBD1 (6 bases). The V gene's germline CDR1 is SGHAT and CDR2 FQNNGV. With 3 bases removed from V and 4 bases from J, the gap between germline ends came to 13 bases. The CDR3 runs 15 residues. The CDR3 loop is CASSFSSGANQPQHF. CDR3 DNA: TGTGCCAGCAGCTTCTCATCGGGGGCTAATCAGCCCCAGCATTTT.

In its sample, this clonotype was seen many times. The chain joins TRBV25-1 to TRBJ1-1; D remains ambiguous. Looked up from germline, CDR1 is MGHDK and CDR2 is SYGVNS. This CDR3 region has 14 residues. Trimming removed 8 bases from V and 1 base from J, with 14 bases in between. This CDR3 reads CASALKGRNTEAFF. CDR3 nucleotides: TGTGCCAGCGCCCTCAAGGGAAGGAACACTGAAGCTTTCTTT.

This clonotype was counted ten times or more. The CDR3 region is CSARGARGGGDTQYF. As DNA, the CDR3 is TGCAGTGCTAGAGGGGCCAGGGGCGGTGGGGATACGCAGTATTTT. J is TRBJ2-3 and V is TRBV20-1; the D gene is possibly TRBD1 (6 bases). CDR3 size: 15 residues. Trimming cost V 1 base and J 6 bases, with 17 bases left between them. In germline, CDR1 is DFQATT, CDR2 SNEGSKA (reference sequence).

This clonotype was observed at least ten times. This sequence joins TRBV7-9 and TRBJ1-2, with TRBD1 matching over 12 bases. Germline-derived CDR1 and CDR2 are SEHNR and FQNEAQ (reference sequence). V was pared by 4 bases and J by 4 bases, with 4 bases of the junction left unmatched. The CDR3 spans 15 residues. The DNA of the CDR3 is TGTGCCAGCAGCTCCGGGACAGGGGGCGGCTATGGCTACACCTTC. This gives the protein CASSSGTGGGYGYTF.

This clonotype was seen repeatedly, ten times or more. The genes are TRBV6-5 and TRBJ2-7; 7 positions match TRBD1. V lost 2 bases, J lost 1 base, and 5 bases stayed unmatched. The V gene's germline CDR1 is MNHEY and CDR2 SVGAGI. This CDR3 spans 15 amino acids. The CDR3 region has the DNA TGTGCCAGCAGTTACCGCTCGACAGGGTCCTACGAGCAGTACTTC. Translating it yields CASSYRSTGSYEQYF.

This clonotype appeared many times. V and J are TRBV5-1 and TRBJ2-1; 8 nucleotides match TRBD2. J lost 5 bases, V lost 1 base, and 8 bases had no gene match. Germline V lookup: CDR1 SGHRS, CDR2 YFSETQ. The CDR3 sequence is 16 residues long. The CDR3 loop is CASSLWASGLNNEQFF. The CDR3, as DNA: TGCGCCAGCAGCTTGTGGGCTAGCGGGCTAAACAATGAGCAGTTCTTC.

This sequence joins TRBV11-1 and TRBJ2-3; TRBD2 agrees at 8 bases. Germline CDR1 SGHAT, CDR2 FQDESV (reference sequence). V was clipped by 10 bases and J by 2 bases; unmatched bases: 20. The CDR3 is made up of 18 amino acids. CDR3 DNA sequence: TGTGCCACGCATAAGGCGGGGGGCGGAGTTTTGGTCACAGATACGCAGTATTTT. Translation: CATHKAGGGVLVTDTQYF.

This clonotype was seen repeatedly, ten times or more. This chain joins TRBV7-8 and TRBJ2-7; D is undetermined. This CDR3 region has 16 residues. V was clipped by 0 bases and J by 3 bases, with 15 bases between them. Looked up from germline, CDR1 is SGHVS and CDR2 is FQNEAQ. The chain's CDR3 is CASSLARYRGNYEQYF. The CDR3 region has the DNA TGTGCCAGCAGCTTAGCGCGCTACCGTGGAAACTACGAGCAGTACTTC.

The sample holds many counts of this clonotype. The chain is built from TRBV4-2 and TRBJ1-2; tentative D call: TRBD1 (6 bases). Germline CDR1 is LGHNA and CDR2 is YNFKEQ. CDR3 length: 15 residues. The V and J ends lost 1 base and 1 base respectively, with 10 bases between them. CDR3 DNA: TGTGCCAGCAGCCAAGGGACAGCGGATAACTATGGCTACACCTTC. This encodes CASSQGTADNYGYTF.

Only a few counts were recorded for this clonotype. The V and J genes are TRBV7-2 and TRBJ2-7; D is unresolved. The CDR3 runs to 15 residues. Trimming removed 0 bases from V and 2 bases from J, with 11 bases in between. Germline V gives CDR1 SGHTA, CDR2 FQGNSA. CDR3 protein: CASSLAVQKTYEQYF. CDR3 bases: TGTGCCAGCAGCTTAGCGGTCCAGAAGACCTACGAGCAGTACTTC. The full variable domain, its missing parts supplied by reference TRBV7-2 and TRBJ2-7, is GAGVSQSPSNKVTEKGKDVELRCDPISGHTALYWYRQSLGQGLEFLIYFQGNSAPDKSGLPSDRFSAERTGGSVSTLTIQRTQQEDSAVYLCASSLAVQKTYEQYFGPGTRLTVT.

In its sample, this clonotype was seen many times. CDR3 bases: TGTGCCAGCAGCTCCTCCGGGATAACCTACGAGCAGTACTTC. Translated: CASSSSGITYEQYF. J is TRBJ2-7 and V is TRBV7-8; a weak D match, TRBD2 (5 bases). This CDR3 has 14 amino acids. V lost 4 bases, J lost 2 bases, and 12 bases lay in between. Germline-derived CDR1 and CDR2 are SGHVS and FQNEAQ.